This T cell receptor (beta chain) stems from a study of blood T cell repertoires in COVID-19. Study context: Whether acute or convalescent, the COVID-19 samples came from the United States, Italy and Spain.

The ends lost 5 bases at V and 4 bases at J; junction bases unmatched: 14. The CDR3 has 16 amino acids. Germline values: CDR1 MNHEY, CDR2 SVGEGT. Original handling: The authors estimated nucleated cell counts from reference gene primer amplification. Generated by immunoSEQ multiplex PCR, the TCRdb table keeps only in-frame clones and is missing some. V and J calls and clone size are those listed in that table; D and trimming were worked out from the DNA. The data show just over 250,000 clones, around nine tenths seen once. Sequencing was done on a sample of peripheral blood. V and J are TRBV6-2 or TRBV6-3 and TRBJ2-7, with 7 nucleotides matching TRBD1. The sequence was collected from a man aged 40-49 years who had recovered from COVID-19. CDR3 loop: CASSIDRVPSNYEQYF. CDR3 in DNA: TGTGCCAGCAGTATAGACAGGGTACCATCGAATTACGAGCAGTACTTC.